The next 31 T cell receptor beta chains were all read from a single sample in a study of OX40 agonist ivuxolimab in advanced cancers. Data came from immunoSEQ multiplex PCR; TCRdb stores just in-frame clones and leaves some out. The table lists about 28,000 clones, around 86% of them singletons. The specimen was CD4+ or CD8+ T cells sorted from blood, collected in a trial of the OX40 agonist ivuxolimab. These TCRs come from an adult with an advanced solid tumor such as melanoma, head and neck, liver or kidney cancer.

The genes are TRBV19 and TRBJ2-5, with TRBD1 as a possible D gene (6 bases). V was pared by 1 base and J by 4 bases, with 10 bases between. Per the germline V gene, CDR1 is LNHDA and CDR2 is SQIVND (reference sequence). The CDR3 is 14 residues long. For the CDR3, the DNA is TGTGCCAGTAGTATAGCGGCAGGGGCAGAGACCCAGTACTTC. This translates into CASSIAAGAETQYF.

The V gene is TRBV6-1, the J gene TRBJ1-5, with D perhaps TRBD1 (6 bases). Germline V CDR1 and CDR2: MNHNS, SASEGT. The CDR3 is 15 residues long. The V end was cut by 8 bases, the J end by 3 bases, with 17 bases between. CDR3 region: CASGDRDILNQPQHF. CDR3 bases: TGTGCCAGCGGGGATCGGGACATTCTCAATCAGCCCCAGCATTTT.

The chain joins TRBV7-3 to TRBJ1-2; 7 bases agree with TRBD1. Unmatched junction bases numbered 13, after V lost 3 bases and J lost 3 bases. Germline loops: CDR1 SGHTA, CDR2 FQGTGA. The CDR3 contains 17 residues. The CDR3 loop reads CASSFRQTGPAHYGYTF. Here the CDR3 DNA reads TGTGCCAGCAGCTTCCGGCAGACAGGGCCGGCGCACTATGGCTACACCTTC. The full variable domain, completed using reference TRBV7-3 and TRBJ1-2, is GAGVSQTPSNKVTEKGKYVELRCDPISGHTALYWYRQSLGQGPEFLIYFQGTGAADDSGLPNDRFFAVRPEGSVSTLKIQRTERGDSAVYLCASSFRQTGPAHYGYTFGSGTRLTVV.

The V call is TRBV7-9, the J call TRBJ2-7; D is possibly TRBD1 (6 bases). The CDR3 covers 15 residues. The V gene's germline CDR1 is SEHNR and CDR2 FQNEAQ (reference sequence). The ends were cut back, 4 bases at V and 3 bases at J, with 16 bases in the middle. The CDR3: CASSSSLKGVYEQYF. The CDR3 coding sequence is TGTGCCAGCAGCTCATCTCTAAAGGGGGTCTACGAGCAGTACTTC.

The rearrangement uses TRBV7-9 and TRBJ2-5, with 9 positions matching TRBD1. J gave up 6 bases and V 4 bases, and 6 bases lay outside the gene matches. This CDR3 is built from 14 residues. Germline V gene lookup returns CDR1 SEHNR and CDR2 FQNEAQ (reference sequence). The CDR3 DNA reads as TGTGCCAGCAGCTCGGGGACAGGGATTCAGACCCAGTACTTC. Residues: CASSSGTGIQTQYF.

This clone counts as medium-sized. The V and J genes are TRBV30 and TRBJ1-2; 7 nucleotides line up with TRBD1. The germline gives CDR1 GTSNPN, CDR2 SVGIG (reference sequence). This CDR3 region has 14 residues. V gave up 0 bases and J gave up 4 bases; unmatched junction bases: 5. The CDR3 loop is CAWSVRGGGYGYTF. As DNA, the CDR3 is TGTGCCTGGAGTGTACGAGGGGGCGGCTATGGCTACACCTTC. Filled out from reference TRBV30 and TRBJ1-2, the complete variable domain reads SQTIHQWPATLVQPVGSPLSLECTVEGTSNPNLYWYRQAAGRGLQLLFYSVGIGQISSEVPQNLSASRPQDRQFILSSKKLLLSDSGFYLCAWSVRGGGYGYTFGSGTRLTVV.

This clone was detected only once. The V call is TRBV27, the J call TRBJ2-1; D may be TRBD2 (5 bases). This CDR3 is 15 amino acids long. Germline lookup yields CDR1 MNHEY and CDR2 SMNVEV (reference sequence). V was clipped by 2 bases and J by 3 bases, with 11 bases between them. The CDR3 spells CASSLTAGSYNEQFF. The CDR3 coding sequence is TGTGCCAGCAGTTTAACGGCGGGTAGCTACAATGAGCAGTTCTTC.

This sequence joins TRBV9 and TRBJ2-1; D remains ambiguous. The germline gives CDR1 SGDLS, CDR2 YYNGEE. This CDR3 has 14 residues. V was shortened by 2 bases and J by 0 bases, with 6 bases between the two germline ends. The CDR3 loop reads CASSVESSYNEQFF. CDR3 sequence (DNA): TGTGCCAGCAGCGTTGAAAGCTCCTACAATGAGCAGTTCTTC.

CDR3 DNA: TGCGCCAGCAGCAAAATTTACACCGGGGAGCTGTTTTTT. This translates into CASSKIYTGELFF. This rearrangement joins TRBV5-1 to TRBJ2-2, with unresolved D. The CDR3 is made up of 13 amino acids. Trimming removed 4 bases at V and 3 bases at J, with 7 bases between. Germline-derived CDR1 and CDR2 are SGHRS and YFSETQ.

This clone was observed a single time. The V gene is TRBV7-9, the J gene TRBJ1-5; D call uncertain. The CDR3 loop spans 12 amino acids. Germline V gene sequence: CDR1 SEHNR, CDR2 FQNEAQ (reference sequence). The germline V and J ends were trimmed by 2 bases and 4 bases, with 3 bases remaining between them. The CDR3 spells CASSLKNQPQHF. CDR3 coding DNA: TGTGCCAGCAGCTTAAAAAATCAGCCCCAGCATTTT. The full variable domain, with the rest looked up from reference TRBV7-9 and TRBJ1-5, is DTGVSQNPRHKITKRGQNVTFRCDPISEHNRLYWYRQTLGQGPEFLTYFQNEAQLEKSRLLSDRFSAERPKGSFSTLEIQRTEQGDSAMYLCASSLKNQPQHFGDGTRLSIL.

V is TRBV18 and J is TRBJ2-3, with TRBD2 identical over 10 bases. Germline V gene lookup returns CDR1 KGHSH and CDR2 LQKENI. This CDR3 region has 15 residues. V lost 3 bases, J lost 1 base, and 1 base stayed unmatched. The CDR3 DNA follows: TGTGCCAGCTCACCTCTAGCGGGAGGCACAGATACGCAGTATTTT. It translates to CASSPLAGGTDTQYF.

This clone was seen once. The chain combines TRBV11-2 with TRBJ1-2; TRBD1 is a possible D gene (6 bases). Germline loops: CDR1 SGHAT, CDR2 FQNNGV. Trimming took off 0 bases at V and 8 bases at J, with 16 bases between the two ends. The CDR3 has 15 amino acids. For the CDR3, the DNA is TGTGCCAGCAGCTTAGATCTGGCTACAGGGAGGGGCTACACCTTC. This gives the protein CASSLDLATGRGYTF.

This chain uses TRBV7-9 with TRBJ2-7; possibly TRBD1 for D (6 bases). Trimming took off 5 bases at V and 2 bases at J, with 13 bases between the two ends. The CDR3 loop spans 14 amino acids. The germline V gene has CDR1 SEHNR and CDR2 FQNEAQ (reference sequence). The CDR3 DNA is TGTGCCAGCAGCCCGTGGGACATTCCCTACGAGCAGTACTTC. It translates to CASSPWDIPYEQYF.

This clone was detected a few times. This CDR3 reads CASRLFRNTGELFF. CDR3 in DNA: TGTGCCAGCAGATTATTTAGAAACACCGGGGAGCTGTTTTTT. V and J are TRBV9 and TRBJ2-2; D gene ambiguous. V was pared by 5 bases and J by 2 bases, with 10 bases between. Germline-derived CDR1 and CDR2 are SGDLS and YYNGEE. The CDR3 runs 14 residues.

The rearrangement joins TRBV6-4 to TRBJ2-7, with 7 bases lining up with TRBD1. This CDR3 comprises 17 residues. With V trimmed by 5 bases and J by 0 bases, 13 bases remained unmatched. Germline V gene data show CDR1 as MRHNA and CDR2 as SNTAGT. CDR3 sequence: CASSPLGRGLPSYEQYF. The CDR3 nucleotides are TGTGCCAGCAGTCCCCTAGGTAGGGGGCTCCCCTCCTACGAGCAGTACTTC.

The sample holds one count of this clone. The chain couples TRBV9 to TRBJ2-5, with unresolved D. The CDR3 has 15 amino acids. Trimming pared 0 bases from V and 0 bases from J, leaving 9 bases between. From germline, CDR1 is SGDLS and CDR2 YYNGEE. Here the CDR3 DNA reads TGTGCCAGCAGCGTAGGGGCCGGACACCAAGAGACCCAGTACTTC. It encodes CASSVGAGHQETQYF.

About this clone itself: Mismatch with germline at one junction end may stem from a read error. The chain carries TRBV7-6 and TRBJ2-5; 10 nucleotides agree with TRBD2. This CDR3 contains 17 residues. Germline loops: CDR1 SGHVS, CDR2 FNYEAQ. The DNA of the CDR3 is TGTGCTAGCAGCTTAGATCCTAGCGGGGGTCGGGGAGAGACCCAGTACTTC. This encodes CASSLDPSGGRGETQYF.

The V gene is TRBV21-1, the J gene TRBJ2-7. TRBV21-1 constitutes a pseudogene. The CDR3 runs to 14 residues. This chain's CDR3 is CASSKEAYRYEQYF. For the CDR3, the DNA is TGTGCCAGCAGCAAAGAGGCATATAGATACGAGCAGTACTTC.

The CDR3 spells CASSVQESFLYEQYF. The CDR3 nucleotides read TGCGCCAGCAGCGTACAGGAATCCTTCCTCTACGAGCAGTACTTC. The V gene is TRBV4-1, the J gene TRBJ2-7, with a possible D match to TRBD1 (5 bases). This CDR3 region has 15 residues. Germline-derived CDR1 and CDR2 are MGHRA and YSYEKL. Deletions cut 5 bases from V and 3 bases from J, with 17 bases between.

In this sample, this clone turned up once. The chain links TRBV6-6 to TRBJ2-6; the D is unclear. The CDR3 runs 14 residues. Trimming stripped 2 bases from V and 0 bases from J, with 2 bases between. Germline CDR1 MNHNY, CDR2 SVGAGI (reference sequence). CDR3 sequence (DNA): TGTGCCAGCAGTTACCACTCTGGGGCCAACGTCCTGACTTTC. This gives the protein CASSYHSGANVLTF.

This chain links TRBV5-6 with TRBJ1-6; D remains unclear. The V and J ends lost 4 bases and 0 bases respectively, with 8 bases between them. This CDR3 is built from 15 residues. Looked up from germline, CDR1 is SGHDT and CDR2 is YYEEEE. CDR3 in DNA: TGTGCCAGCAGCAAAAGGAGCTCCTATAATTCACCCCTCCACTTT. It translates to CASSKRSSYNSPLHF.

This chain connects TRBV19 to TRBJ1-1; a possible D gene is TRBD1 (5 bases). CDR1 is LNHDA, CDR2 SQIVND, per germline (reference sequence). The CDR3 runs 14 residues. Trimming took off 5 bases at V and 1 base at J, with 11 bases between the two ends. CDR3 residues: CASSSSGPNTEAFF. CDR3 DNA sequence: TGTGCCAGTAGTTCTTCAGGGCCGAACACTGAAGCTTTCTTT.

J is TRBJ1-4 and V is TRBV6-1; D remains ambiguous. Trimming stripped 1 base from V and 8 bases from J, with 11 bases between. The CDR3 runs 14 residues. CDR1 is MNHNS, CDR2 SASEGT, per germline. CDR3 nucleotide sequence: TGTGCCAGCAGTGAAGTTGAAGCGTTGGAAAAACTGTTTTTT. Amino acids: CASSEVEALEKLFF.

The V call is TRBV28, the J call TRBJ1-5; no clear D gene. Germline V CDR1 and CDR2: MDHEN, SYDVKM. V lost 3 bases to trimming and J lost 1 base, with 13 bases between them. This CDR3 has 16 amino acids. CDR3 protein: CASSFTGLWSNQPQHF. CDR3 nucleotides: TGTGCCAGCAGTTTTACGGGTCTCTGGAGCAATCAGCCCCAGCATTTT. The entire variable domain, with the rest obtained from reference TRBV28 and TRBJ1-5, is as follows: DVKVTQSSRYLVKRTGEKVFLECVQDMDHENMFWYRQDPGLGLRLIYFSYDVKMKEKGDIPEGYSVSREKKERFSLILESASTNQTSMYLCASSFTGLWSNQPQHFGDGTRLSIL.

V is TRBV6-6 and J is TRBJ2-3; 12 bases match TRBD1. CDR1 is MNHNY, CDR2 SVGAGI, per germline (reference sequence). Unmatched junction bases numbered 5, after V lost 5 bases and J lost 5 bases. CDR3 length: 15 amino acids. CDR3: CASSLRDRGLDTQYF. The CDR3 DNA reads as TGTGCCAGCAGTCTCCGGGACAGGGGGCTAGATACGCAGTATTTT.

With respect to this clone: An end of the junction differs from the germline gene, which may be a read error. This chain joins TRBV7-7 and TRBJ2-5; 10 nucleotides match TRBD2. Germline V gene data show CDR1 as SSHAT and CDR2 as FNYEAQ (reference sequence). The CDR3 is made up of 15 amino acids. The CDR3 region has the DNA TGTGCTAGCAGCCCCGGAGCGGGAGGGGGAGAGACCCAGTACTTC. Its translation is CASSPGAGGGETQYF.

In nucleotides, the CDR3 is TGTGCCAGCAGCTTAGATTCAGGGGGCGAGTTTGGCTACACCTTC. As protein: CASSLDSGGEFGYTF. The chain recombines TRBV7-9 with TRBJ1-2, with 8 bases fitting TRBD1. Looked up from germline, CDR1 is SEHNR and CDR2 is FQNEAQ (reference sequence). The ends lost 1 base at V and 7 bases at J; junction bases unmatched: 8. The CDR3 covers 15 residues.

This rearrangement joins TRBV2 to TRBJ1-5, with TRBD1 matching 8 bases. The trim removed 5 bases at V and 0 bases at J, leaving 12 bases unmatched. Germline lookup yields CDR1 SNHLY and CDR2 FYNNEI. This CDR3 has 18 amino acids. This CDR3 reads CASSHNPGGSGSNQPQHF. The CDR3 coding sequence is TGTGCCAGCAGTCACAACCCAGGGGGCTCAGGTAGCAATCAGCCCCAGCATTTT.

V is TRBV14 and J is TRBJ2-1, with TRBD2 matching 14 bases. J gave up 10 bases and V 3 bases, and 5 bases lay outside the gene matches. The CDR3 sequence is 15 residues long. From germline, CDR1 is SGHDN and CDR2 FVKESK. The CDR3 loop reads CASSQGLAGVEEQFF. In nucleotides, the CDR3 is TGTGCCAGCAGCCAGGGACTAGCGGGAGTTGAAGAGCAGTTCTTC.

The CDR3 DNA follows: TGCGCCAGCAGCCCTTCTCCCGCCCAAGCGGCCTACAATGAGCAGTTCTTC. Translating it yields CASSPSPAQAAYNEQFF. The V and J genes are TRBV5-1 and TRBJ2-1, with D possibly matching TRBD2 (5 bases). Germline CDR1 SGHRS, CDR2 YFSETQ. Trimming stripped 4 bases from V and 2 bases from J, with 19 bases between. The CDR3 consists of 17 residues. Filled out from reference TRBV5-1 and TRBJ2-1, the complete variable domain reads KAGVTQTPRYLIKTRGQQVTLSCSPISGHRSVSWYQQTPGQGLQFLFEYFSETQRNKGNFPGRFSGRQFSNSRSEMNVSTLELGDSALYLCASSPSPAQAAYNEQFFGPGTRLTVL.

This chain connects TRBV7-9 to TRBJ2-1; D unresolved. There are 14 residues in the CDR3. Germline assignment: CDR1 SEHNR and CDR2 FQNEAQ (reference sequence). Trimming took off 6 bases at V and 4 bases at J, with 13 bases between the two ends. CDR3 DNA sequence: TGTGCCAGCAGTACGTCCCGTCAATACAATGAGCAGTTCTTC. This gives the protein CASSTSRQYNEQFF. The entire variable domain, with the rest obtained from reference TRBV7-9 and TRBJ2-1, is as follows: DTGVSQNPRHKITKRGQNVTFRCDPISEHNRLYWYRQTLGQGPEFLTYFQNEAQLEKSRLLSDRFSAERPKGSFSTLEIQRTEQGDSAMYLCASSTSRQYNEQFFGPGTRLTVL.